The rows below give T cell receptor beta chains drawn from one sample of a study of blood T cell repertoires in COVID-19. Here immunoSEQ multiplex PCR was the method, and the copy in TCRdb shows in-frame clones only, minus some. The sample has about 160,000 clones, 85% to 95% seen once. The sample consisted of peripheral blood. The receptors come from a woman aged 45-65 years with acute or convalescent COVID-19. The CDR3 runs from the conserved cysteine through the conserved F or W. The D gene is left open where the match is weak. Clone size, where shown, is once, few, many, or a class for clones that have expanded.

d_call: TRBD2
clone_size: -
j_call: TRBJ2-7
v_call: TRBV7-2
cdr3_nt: TGTGCCAGCAGCTTAGGACTAGCGGGATCGGGTGAGCAGTACTTC
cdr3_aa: CASSLGLAGSGEQYF

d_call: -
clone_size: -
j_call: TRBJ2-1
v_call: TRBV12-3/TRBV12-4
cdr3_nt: TGTGCCAGCAGTTTGGGGACTTACAATGAGCAGTTCTTC
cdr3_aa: CASSLGTYNEQFF

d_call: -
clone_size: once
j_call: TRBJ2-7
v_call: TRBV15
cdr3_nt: TGTGCCACCAGCAGAGATCGCCAGGGATCCTACGAGCAGTACTTC
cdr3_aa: CATSRDRQGSYEQYF

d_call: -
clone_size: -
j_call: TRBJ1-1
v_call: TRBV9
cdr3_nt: TGTGCCAGCAGCGTGCACTTTCTAATGAACACTGAAGCTTTCTTT
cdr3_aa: CASSVHFLMNTEAFF

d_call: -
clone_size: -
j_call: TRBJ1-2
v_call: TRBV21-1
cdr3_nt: TGTGCCAGCAGCACTAGCGACACCGCAACGGGCTACACCTTC
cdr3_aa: CASSTSDTATGYTF

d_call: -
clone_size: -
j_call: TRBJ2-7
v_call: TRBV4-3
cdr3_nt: TGCGCCAGCAGCCAAGATAGGGGCCGTTTCTACGAGCAGTACTTC
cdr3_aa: CASSQDRGRFYEQYF

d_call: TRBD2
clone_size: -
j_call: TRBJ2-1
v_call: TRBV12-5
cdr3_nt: TGTGCTAGTGGTTTTGGGGCTAGCGGGAGTGATGAGCAGTTCTTC
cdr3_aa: CASGFGASGSDEQFF

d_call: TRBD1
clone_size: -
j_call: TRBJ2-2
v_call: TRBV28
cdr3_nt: TGTGCCAGCAGTTTCGGGACAGACAGGGTTGGGACCGGGGAGCTGTTTTTT
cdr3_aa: CASSFGTDRVGTGELFF

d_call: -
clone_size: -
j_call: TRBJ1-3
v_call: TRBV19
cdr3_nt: TGTGCCAGTACGAAACAGGCTAACTCTGGAAACACCATATATTTT
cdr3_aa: CASTKQANSGNTIYF

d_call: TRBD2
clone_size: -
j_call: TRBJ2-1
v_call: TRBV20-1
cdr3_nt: TGCAGTGCTAGTCTCGGGGGGGCCAATGAGCAGTTCTTC
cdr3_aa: CSASLGGANEQFF

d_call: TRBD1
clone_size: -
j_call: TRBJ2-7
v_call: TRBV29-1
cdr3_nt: TGCAGCGCGGGACAGGGGGGGACCTACGAGCAGTACTTC
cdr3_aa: CSAGQGGTYEQYF

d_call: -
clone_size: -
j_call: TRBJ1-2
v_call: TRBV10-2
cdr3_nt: TGCGCCAGCAGTGAGGAGTTGTTGGGCTACACCTTC
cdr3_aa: CASSEELLGYTF

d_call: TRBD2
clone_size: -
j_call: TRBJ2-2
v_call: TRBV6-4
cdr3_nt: TGTGCCAGCAGTGAGGGGGGGAGGACCGGGGAGCTGTTTTTT
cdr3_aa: CASSEGGRTGELFF

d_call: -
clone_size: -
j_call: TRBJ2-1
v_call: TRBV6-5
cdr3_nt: TGTGCCAGCAGTTTCTCGACTAGTAATGAGCAGTTCTTC
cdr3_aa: CASSFSTSNEQFF

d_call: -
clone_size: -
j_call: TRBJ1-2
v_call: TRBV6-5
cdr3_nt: TGTGCCACGCTGACACGTGGGGGAGGCAACTATGGCTACACCTTC
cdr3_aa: CATLTRGGGNYGYTF

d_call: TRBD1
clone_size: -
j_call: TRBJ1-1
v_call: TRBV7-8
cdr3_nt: TGTGCCAGCAGCTGGCGACAGGGGATGGGGAACACTGAAGCTTTCTTT
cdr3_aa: CASSWRQGMGNTEAFF

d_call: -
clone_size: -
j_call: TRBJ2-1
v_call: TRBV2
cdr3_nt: TGTGCCAGCAGTGTTAATAACAATGAGCAGTTCTTC
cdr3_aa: CASSVNNNEQFF

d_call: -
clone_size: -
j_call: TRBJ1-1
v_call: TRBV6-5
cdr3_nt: TGTGCCAGCAGGCAACTAGGGGGCACTGAAGCTTTCTTT
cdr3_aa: CASRQLGGTEAFF

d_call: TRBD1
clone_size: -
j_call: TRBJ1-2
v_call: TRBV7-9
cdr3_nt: TGTGCCAGCAGCACCCCGACAGGGGGCGAAGTTAACTATGGCTACACCTTC
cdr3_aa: CASSTPTGGEVNYGYTF

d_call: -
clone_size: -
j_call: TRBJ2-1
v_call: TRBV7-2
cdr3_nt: TGTGCCAGCGCGGGACAGTACAACAATGAGCAGTTCTTC
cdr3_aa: CASAGQYNNEQFF

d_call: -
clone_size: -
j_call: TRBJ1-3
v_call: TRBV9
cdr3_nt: TGTGCCAGCAGCGTGGTGGGGGGAGACGGCACCATATATTTT
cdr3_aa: CASSVVGGDGTIYF

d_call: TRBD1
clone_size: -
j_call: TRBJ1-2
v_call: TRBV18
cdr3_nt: TGTGCCAGCTCACCAGCTCCGGGACAGGGGCCCGGAGACACCTTC
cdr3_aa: CASSPAPGQGPGDTF

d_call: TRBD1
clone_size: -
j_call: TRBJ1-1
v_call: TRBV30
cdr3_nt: TGTGCCTGGACTCGGGACAGGGCGGGCACTGAAGCTTTCTTT
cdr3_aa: CAWTRDRAGTEAFF

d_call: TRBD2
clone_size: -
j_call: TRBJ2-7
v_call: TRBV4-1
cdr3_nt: TGCGCCAGCAGCCAAGGGCTGACTAGCGGGAGCCGCGAGCAGTACTTC
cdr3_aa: CASSQGLTSGSREQYF

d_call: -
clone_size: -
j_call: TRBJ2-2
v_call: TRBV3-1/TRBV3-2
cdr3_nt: TGTGCCAGCAGCCGACTCATTATCGGGGGGGAGCTGTTTTTT
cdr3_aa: CASSRLIIGGELFF

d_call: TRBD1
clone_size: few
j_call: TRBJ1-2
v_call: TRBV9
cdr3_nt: TGTGCCAGCAGCGCCGGGACAGTCAACTATGGCTACACCTTC
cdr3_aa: CASSAGTVNYGYTF

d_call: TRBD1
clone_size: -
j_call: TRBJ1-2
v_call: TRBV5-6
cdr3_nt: TGTGCCAGCAGCTCGGACAGGGGAAATAACTATGGCTACACCTTC
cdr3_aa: CASSSDRGNNYGYTF